The present entry profiles one T cell receptor (beta chain) with its context. Its antigen is still unknown. The sample originates from a study of T cell responses to AZD1222 COVID-19 vaccine. The study's findings and limits: With dominance at 160-218 and 743-854, vaccine-associated CD4 TCRs spanned spike. Only a handful of AZD1222 recipients, more than five in all, had baseline seropositivity.

Profiled with immunoSEQ multiplex PCR; TCRdb holds only in-frame clones, not every one. This sample has some 170,000 clones, with 85% to 95% found just once. Trimming pared 2 bases from V and 3 bases from J, leaving 10 bases between. The germline CDR1 and CDR2 sequences are MNHEY and SVGAGI. CDR3 length: 14 amino acids. This receptor was identified in an adult in good health. The input for sequencing was peripheral blood, taken on day 0 of AZD1222 vaccination. This chain joins TRBV6-5 and TRBJ1-2; a weak D match, TRBD1 (5 bases). CDR3 coding DNA: TGTGCCAGCAGTTACGGGGGATTCGACTATGGCTACACCTTC. It translates to CASSYGGFDYGYTF.